A single sample is the source of the 5 T cell receptor beta chains below, sequenced in a study of T cells in Graves' hyperthyroidism and ophthalmopathy. What was amplified from RNA transcripts were TCR beta CDR3 regions. Carried out on the TCR CDR3, a first-round RT-PCR used the HTBI primer set. One entry per CDR3 protein results from TCRdb running MiXCR on the multiplex PCR reads. The repertoire holds about 58,000 distinct CDR3 sequences, around half seen once, with around an eighth in the top ten. The sequencing sample was made of blood. These receptor sequences come from a woman in her twenties or thirties with Graves' ophthalmopathy.

The count of this clonotype is one. The V call is TRBV7-6, the J call TRBJ2-1; a weak D match, TRBD2 (5 bases). From germline, CDR1 is SGHVS and CDR2 FNYEAQ. The germline V and J ends were trimmed by 5 bases and 9 bases, with 8 bases remaining between them. The CDR3 sequence is 11 residues long. CDR3 residues: CASSPGGEQFF. The CDR3 region has the DNA TGTGCCAGCAGCCCCGGAGGTGAGCAGTTCTTC.

The chain is built from TRBV27 and TRBJ2-3, with 7 bases fitting TRBD2. Trimming cost V 6 bases and J 2 bases; bases outside gene matches: 14. CDR3 length: 17 amino acids. Germline values: CDR1 MNHEY, CDR2 SMNVEV (reference sequence). The CDR3 loop reads CASSHQVGGSSTDTQYF. Written as DNA, the CDR3 is TGTGCCAGCAGCCACCAAGTGGGAGGGAGTTCCACAGATACGCAGTATTTT.

This chain connects TRBV5-1 to TRBJ1-2; perhaps TRBD1 as D (5 bases). Germline CDR1 reads SGHRS; CDR2 reads YFSETQ. V was clipped by 1 base and J by 2 bases, with 6 bases between them. The CDR3 has 13 residues. CDR3 sequence (DNA): TGCGCCAGCAGCTTGCCAGGGAACTATGGCTACACCTTC. Its translation: CASSLPGNYGYTF.

This clonotype was observed many times. V usage is TRBV12-3 or TRBV12-4 and J usage is TRBJ2-1; D gene ambiguous. The germline V and J ends were trimmed by 0 bases and 0 bases, with 9 bases remaining between them. The CDR3 spans 16 residues. The CDR3 loop is CASSLARRTSYNEQFF. DNA of the CDR3: TGTGCCAGCAGTTTAGCCCGACGGACCTCCTACAATGAGCAGTTCTTC.

Ten or more counts support this clonotype. The V call is TRBV7-9, the J call TRBJ1-5, with 7 bases matching TRBD1. The CDR3 has 14 residues. The junction had 3 bases not matched to a gene; V was cut back by 1 base and J by 6 bases. In germline, CDR1 is SEHNR, CDR2 FQNEAQ (reference sequence). The CDR3 nucleotides read TGTGCCAGCAGCTTAGAAGGGGGCTCTCAGCCCCAGCATTTT. It translates to CASSLEGGSQPQHF.